This T cell receptor beta chain originates from a study of blood T cell repertoires in COVID-19 (dated by TCRdb to 2018 to 2020). Background on the whole study: Samples from collaborators originated in the United States, Italy and Spain and spanned both the acute and convalescent phases of COVID-19. The material from the prospective study consisted of cDNA or gDNA derived from T cells, B-cell-depleted T cells, or PBMCs. Deeply sampled blood TCRbeta repertoires from subjects exposed to, actively infected with, or recovered from COVID-19 were included in the dataset. A freely available public database, intended as a resource for researchers studying the immune response to SARS-CoV-2, is where the repertoires were released. The samples were drawn from the first 160 participants of the ongoing ImmuneRACE study and from 950 to 1,500 subjects provided by 6 global collaborators. A de-identified subject ID, COVID-19 status, age in years and sex were almost always included in the sample metadata. Where HLA class I and class II types were available, the types were taken from metadata supplied by the sample provider, not from assay-based typing.

In Seattle, one collaborating source enrolled patients while the infection was active and tracked those patients longitudinally over the course of disease. Whole blood was collected in K2EDTA tubes by collaborating institutions according to the institutions' own protocols. For TCRbeta analysis, collaborator samples were shipped as frozen whole blood, as isolated PBMCs, or as DNA extracted from either sample type. The immunoSEQ Assay, a bias-controlled multiplex PCR, was used to amplify TCRbeta CDR3 regions from genomic DNA. Processing in the source paper ran as follows. The number of nucleated cells in each sample was estimated by amplification of reference gene primers within the assay. To quantify the absolute abundance of each unique TCRbeta CDR3 rearrangement, sequence reads were collapsed and filtered. For each sample, productive Simpson clonality was calculated by taking the square root of Simpson's diversity index across productive rearrangements. Drawn from immuneACCESS, this table holds only the in-frame rearrangements with V and J called that TCRdb kept. Clones are partly lost; checked studies trace under half to an unresolved V gene and leave the rest unexplained. The DNA gave D and trimming, while V, J and clone size come from that table. The sample profile shows about 440,000 clones; more than 70% of them were found once. The top ten clones comprise 10% to 15% of the sample.

Regarding this clone: Its antigen is not yet known. There are no base qualities to consult, and no much larger clone falls within one base.

Germline trimming amounts to 5 bases on V and 3 bases on J, with 4 as the count of junction bases outside the gene matches. The germline V gene (reference sequence) supplies CDR1 MNHNY and CDR2 SVGAGI. The CDR3 goes from the cysteine to the phenylalanine over 14 residues. The read is trimmed to its CDR3 DNA, 42 bases read in frame from base 1. Study-wide conclusions, independent of this receptor: The quantity of clinical and demographic metadata differed by source and by participant and was supplied without curation.

The source of this sequence is a woman aged 45-65 years with COVID-19, enrolled during active disease. The sequence links TRBV6-6 to TRBJ2-1; 7 nucleotides in the junction match TRBD2. The sequenced sample was peripheral blood. The DNA reads as follows: TGTGCCAGCAGTATTCTAGCGGTCTACAATGAGCAGTTCTTC. Its coded protein is CASSILAVYNEQFF.